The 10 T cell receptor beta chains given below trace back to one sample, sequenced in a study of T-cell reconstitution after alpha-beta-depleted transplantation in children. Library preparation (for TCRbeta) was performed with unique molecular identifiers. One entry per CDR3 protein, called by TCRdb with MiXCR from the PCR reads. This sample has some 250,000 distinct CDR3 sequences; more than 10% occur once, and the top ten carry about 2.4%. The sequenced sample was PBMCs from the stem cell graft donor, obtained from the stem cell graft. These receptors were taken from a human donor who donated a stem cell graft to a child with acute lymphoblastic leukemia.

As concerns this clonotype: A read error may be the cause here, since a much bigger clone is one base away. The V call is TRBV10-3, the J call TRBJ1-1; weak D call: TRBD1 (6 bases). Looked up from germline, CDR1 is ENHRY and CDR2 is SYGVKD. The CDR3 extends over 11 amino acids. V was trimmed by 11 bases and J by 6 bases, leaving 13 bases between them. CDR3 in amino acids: CASRGLAEAFF. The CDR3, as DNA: TGTGCCTCCAGGGGACTCGCTGAAGCTTTCTTT.

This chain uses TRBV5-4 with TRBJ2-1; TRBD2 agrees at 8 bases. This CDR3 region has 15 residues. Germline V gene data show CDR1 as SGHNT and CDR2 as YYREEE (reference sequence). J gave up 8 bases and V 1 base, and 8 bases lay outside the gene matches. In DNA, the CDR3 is TGTGCCAGCAGCTTGCGGGGGGGCTCCACGGATGAGCAGTTCTTC. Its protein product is CASSLRGGSTDEQFF.

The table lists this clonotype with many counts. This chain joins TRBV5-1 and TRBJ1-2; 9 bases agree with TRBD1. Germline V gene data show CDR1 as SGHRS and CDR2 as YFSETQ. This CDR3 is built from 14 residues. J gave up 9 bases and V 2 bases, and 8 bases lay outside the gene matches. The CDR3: CASSFRTGGDRYTF. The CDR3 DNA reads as TGCGCCAGCAGCTTTCGAACAGGGGGCGATCGCTACACCTTC.

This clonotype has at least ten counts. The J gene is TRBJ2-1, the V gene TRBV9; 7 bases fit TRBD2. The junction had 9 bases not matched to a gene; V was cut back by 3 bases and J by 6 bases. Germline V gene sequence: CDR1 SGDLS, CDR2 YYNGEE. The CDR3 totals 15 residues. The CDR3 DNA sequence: TGTGCCAGCAGCGGCGGGAGTAGGTGGGGCAATGAGCAGTTCTTC. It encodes CASSGGSRWGNEQFF.

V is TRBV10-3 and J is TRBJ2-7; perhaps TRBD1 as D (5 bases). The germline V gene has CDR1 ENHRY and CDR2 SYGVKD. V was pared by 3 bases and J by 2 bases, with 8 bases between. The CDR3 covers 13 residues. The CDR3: CAISDQGTYEQYF. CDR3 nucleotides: TGTGCCATCAGTGACCAGGGTACCTACGAGCAGTACTTC.

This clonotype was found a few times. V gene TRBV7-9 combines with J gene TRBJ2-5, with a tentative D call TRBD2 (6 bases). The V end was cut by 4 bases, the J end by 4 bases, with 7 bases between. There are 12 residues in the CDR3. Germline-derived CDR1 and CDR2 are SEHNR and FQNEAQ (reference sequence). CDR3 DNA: TGTGCCAGCAGCTCGGAGGGAGAGACCCAGTACTTC. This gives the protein CASSSEGETQYF.

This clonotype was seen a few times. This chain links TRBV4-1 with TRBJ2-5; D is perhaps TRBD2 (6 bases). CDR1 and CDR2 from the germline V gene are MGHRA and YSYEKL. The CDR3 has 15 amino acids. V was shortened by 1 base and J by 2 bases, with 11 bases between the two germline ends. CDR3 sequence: CASSQASGSQETQYF. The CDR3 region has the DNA TGCGCCAGCAGCCAAGCCAGCGGGTCGCAAGAGACCCAGTACTTC.

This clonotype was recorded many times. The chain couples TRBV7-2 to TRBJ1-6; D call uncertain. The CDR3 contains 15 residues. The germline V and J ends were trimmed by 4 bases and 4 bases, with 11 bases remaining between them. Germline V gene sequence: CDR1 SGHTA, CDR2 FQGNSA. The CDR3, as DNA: TGTGCCAGCAGCTCCCACCCGGGTTATAATTCACCCCTCCACTTT. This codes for CASSSHPGYNSPLHF.

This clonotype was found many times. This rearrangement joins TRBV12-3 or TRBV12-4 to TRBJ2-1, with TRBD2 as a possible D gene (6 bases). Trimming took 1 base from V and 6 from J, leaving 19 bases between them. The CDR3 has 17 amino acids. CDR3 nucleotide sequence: TGTGCCAGCAGTTTAGGAGGGTACGGGAGACTCAGCAATGAGCAGTTCTTC. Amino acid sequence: CASSLGGYGRLSNEQFF.

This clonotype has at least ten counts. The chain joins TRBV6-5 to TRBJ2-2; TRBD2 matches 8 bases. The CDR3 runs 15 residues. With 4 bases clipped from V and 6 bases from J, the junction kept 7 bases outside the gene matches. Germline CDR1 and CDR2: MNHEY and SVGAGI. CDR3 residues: CASSLGGGSAGELFF. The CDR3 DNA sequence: TGTGCCAGCAGTTTGGGCGGGGGGTCGGCCGGGGAGCTGTTTTTT.